This T cell receptor (beta chain) was recorded in a study of blood T cell repertoires in COVID-19. The cohort comprised adults aged roughly 18 to 100 years residing in approximately 25 US areas. Donors were grouped by their self-reported clinical history. Original handling: Quantification of nucleated cells was approximated via reference gene primer amplification. Clones were sequenced by immunoSEQ multiplex PCR, and TCRdb holds only the in-frame ones, with some missing. That table gives V, J and clone size, and the DNA gave D and trimming. This table has 250,000 or so clones, roughly 88% appearing once. The germline gives CDR1 LNHDA, CDR2 SQIVND (reference sequence). With 5 bases clipped from V and 7 bases from J, the junction kept 9 bases outside the gene matches. CDR3 size: 15 residues.

Sample: PBMCs or T cells enriched from blood (not recorded which). This receptor was identified in a woman in her 40s who had been exposed to COVID-19. The gene calls are TRBV19 and TRBJ2-2; 8 bases are a match to TRBD1. DNA for the CDR3: TGTGCCAGTAGTGCAGGACAGGGTACGGGCGGGGAGCTGTTTTTT. It encodes CASSAGQGTGGELFF.